The clone carrying this T cell receptor beta chain was seen only once. Its matching antigen is unknown. A J-beta primer mix and a sample-barcoded 5' primer were used in a second PCR of about 6 to 12 cycles. TCRdb re-derived calls from the 5' RACE reads in MiXCR, one entry per CDR3 protein. This table has about 1.4 million distinct CDR3 sequences, almost 60% appearing once. The data stem from a study of blood T cells in healthy people across ages. CDR3 size: 14 residues. Germline V CDR1 and CDR2: DFQATT, SNEGSKA (reference sequence). Trimming removed 3 bases at V and 4 bases at J, with 13 bases between. The study drew donors from healthy Caucasian individuals in Russia aged roughly 6 to 90. General observations from the study: TCR beta diversity, measured per million T cells, fell in a roughly linear way with age. Whereas aged donors had fewer naive CD4+ cells, long-lived donors had more of them and higher diversity.

The rearrangement links TRBV20-1 to TRBJ1-5; perhaps TRBD1 as D (5 bases). Sequencing used blood. The source is a man aged 18 to 30 in good health. CDR3: CSARRGQGNQPQHF. CDR3 sequence (DNA): TGCAGTGCTAGGAGGGGCCAGGGTAATCAGCCCCAGCATTTT.